The 21 T cell receptor beta chains given below trace back to one sample, sequenced in a study of post-analysis software for immune sequencing data. These TCRs are of unknown antigen specificity. The study's findings and limits: Relative to controls, patients had about 5 TRBV segments at higher frequency, with TRBV5-6, TRBV5-1 and TRBV20-1 among these.

Tagging with unique molecular identifiers was a feature of the TCR beta cDNA libraries. TCRdb redid the calling of the PCR reads with MiXCR, one entry per CDR3 protein. The sample holds 450,000 to 700,000 distinct CDR3 sequences; 40% to 50% are singletons and the top ten take about 1.5%. The sequenced material came from blood. These receptors came from a girl aged 5-17 years with multiple sclerosis.

The CDR3 loop reads CASRALGANYGYTF. CDR3 in DNA: TGTGCCAGTAGGGCCCTGGGAGCTAACTATGGCTACACCTTC. This chain joins TRBV25-1 and TRBJ1-2; D not certain. Per the germline V gene, CDR1 is MGHDK and CDR2 is SYGVNS. CDR3 size: 14 residues. The V end was cut by 9 bases, the J end by 0 bases, with 14 bases between.

This clonotype turned up a few times. This chain uses TRBV6-6 with TRBJ1-2; D gene uncertain. CDR3 length: 14 amino acids. CDR1 is MNHNY, CDR2 SVGAGI, per germline (reference sequence). The V and J ends lost 4 bases and 2 bases respectively, with 11 bases between them. CDR3 protein: CASSFAGPNYGYTF. As DNA, the CDR3 is TGTGCCAGCAGTTTCGCCGGGCCGAACTATGGCTACACCTTC.

The chain couples TRBV7-3 to TRBJ2-1, with D uncertain. Deletions cut 2 bases from V and 0 bases from J, with 11 bases between. The CDR3 contains 16 residues. The germline CDR1 and CDR2 sequences are SGHTA and FQGTGA. This CDR3 reads CASSLWGSPSYNEQFF. CDR3 DNA: TGTGCCAGCAGCTTATGGGGATCCCCCTCCTACAATGAGCAGTTCTTC.

This clonotype has just a few counts. This chain connects TRBV2 to TRBJ1-3, with D perhaps matching TRBD1 (6 bases). The germline gives CDR1 SNHLY, CDR2 FYNNEI. The V gene lost 2 bases and the J gene lost 0 bases, with 11 bases spanning the gap. This CDR3 comprises 16 residues. The CDR3: CASSEQGLNSGNTIYF. The DNA for the CDR3 is TGTGCCAGCAGTGAACAGGGGCTAAACTCTGGAAACACCATATATTTT.

This clonotype was detected only a few times. This rearrangement joins TRBV5-1 to TRBJ1-2; D remains unclear. Germline V gene sequence: CDR1 SGHRS, CDR2 YFSETQ. V lost 4 bases and J lost 3, with 13 bases in between. The CDR3 covers 14 residues. The CDR3 sequence is CASSPARTDYGYTF. The CDR3 region has the DNA TGCGCCAGCAGCCCTGCGAGGACGGACTATGGCTACACCTTC.

The chain is built from TRBV12-3 or TRBV12-4 and TRBJ1-6, with D possibly TRBD1 on 6 matching bases. The CDR3 contains 15 residues. Trimming removed 1 base from V and 7 bases from J, with 11 bases in between. The CDR3 region is CASSLGEGGNSPLHF. Here the CDR3 DNA reads TGTGCCAGCAGTTTAGGGGAAGGGGGGAATTCACCCCTCCACTTT.

Only a few counts were recorded for this clonotype. The gene calls are TRBV13 and TRBJ2-1; possibly TRBD2 for D (5 bases). Germline loops: CDR1 PRHDT, CDR2 FYEKMQ (reference sequence). Deletions cut 5 bases from V and 8 bases from J, with 10 bases between. The CDR3 is 12 amino acids. CDR3 coding DNA: TGTGCCAGCAGCGGAGGTCGGTATGAGCAGTTCTTC. This gives the protein CASSGGRYEQFF.

The rearrangement links TRBV24-1 to TRBJ2-5, with unresolved D. The V end was cut by 5 bases, the J end by 5 bases, with 5 bases between. Germline V gene sequence: CDR1 KGHDR, CDR2 SFDVKD. This CDR3 region has 11 residues. This CDR3 is CATSAAETQYF. The CDR3 nucleotides read TGTGCCACCAGTGCTGCGGAGACCCAGTACTTC.

This rearrangement joins TRBV7-3 to TRBJ1-2; D is possibly TRBD1 (6 bases). Germline CDR1 SGHTA, CDR2 FQGTGA. V gave up 0 bases and J gave up 6 bases, with 14 bases separating them. The CDR3 runs 15 residues. The CDR3 coding sequence is TGTGCCAGCAGCTTAACGGGGGCCCAGCCTGATGGCTACACCTTC. It specifies CASSLTGAQPDGYTF.

CDR3 amino acids: CASTGTRSNYGYTF. CDR3 bases: TGTGCCAGTACCGGGACACGCTCTAACTATGGCTACACCTTC. The genes are TRBV2 and TRBJ1-2; D perhaps matches TRBD1 (6 bases). The CDR3 covers 14 residues. CDR1 is SNHLY and CDR2 is FYNNEI in the germline V gene. Trimming stripped 9 bases from V and 0 bases from J, with 14 bases between.

The chain combines TRBV5-1 with TRBJ1-5; 8 nucleotides agree with TRBD1. Germline-derived CDR1 and CDR2 are SGHRS and YFSETQ. The CDR3 runs to 15 residues. The J segment lost 5 bases and the V segment lost 2 bases, leaving 6 bases of the junction unmatched. The CDR3 DNA reads as TGCGCCAGCAGCTTCCGGACAGGGAGGGATCAGCCCCAGCATTTT. Translating it yields CASSFRTGRDQPQHF.

The chain couples TRBV4-1 to TRBJ2-4; D not resolved. Trimming took off 3 bases at V and 1 base at J, with 7 bases between the two ends. The CDR3 has 14 residues. The germline gives CDR1 MGHRA, CDR2 YSYEKL. The CDR3 nucleotides read TGCGCCAGCAGCCACAAGGTGGCCAAAAACATTCAGTACTTC. The encoded protein is CASSHKVAKNIQYF.

The chain couples TRBV13 to TRBJ2-5; D not certain. The DNA end is more similar to TRBJ2-1, so the J call may be wrong. Germline V gene data show CDR1 as PRHDT and CDR2 as FYEKMQ (reference sequence). The CDR3 is 13 amino acids. DNA of the CDR3: TGTGCCAGCAGCTACCCGAACCAAGAGACCCAGTTCTTC. It specifies CASSYPNQETQFF.

This clonotype appeared a few times. The chain employs TRBV5-1 and TRBJ2-3; TRBD2 matches at 8 bases. CDR3 length: 16 amino acids. V lost 0 bases and J lost 2; bases outside the gene matches: 5. The germline V gene encodes CDR1 SGHRS and CDR2 YFSETQ. The CDR3: CASSLAASGFTDTQYF. In DNA form, the CDR3 reads TGCGCCAGCAGCTTGGCGGCTAGCGGGTTCACAGATACGCAGTATTTT.

This chain links TRBV10-3 with TRBJ2-3, with TRBD2 matching over 16 bases. From germline, CDR1 is ENHRY and CDR2 SYGVKD. V lost 8 bases, J lost 0 bases, and 20 bases stayed unmatched. The CDR3 runs to 22 residues. DNA for the CDR3: TGTGCCATCGGTGGAAATCCCGGGACTAGCGGGAGGGAAGTCGCTAGCACAGATACGCAGTATTTT. Protein product: CAIGGNPGTSGREVASTDTQYF.

V usage is TRBV7-2 and J usage is TRBJ2-7, with D perhaps assigned TRBD1 or TRBD2 (5 bases each). CDR3 length equals 16 residues. Germline V gene data show CDR1 as SGHTA and CDR2 as FQGNSA. Deletions cut 1 base from V and 3 bases from J, with 16 bases between. The CDR3 nucleotides read TGTGCCAGCAGCTTAGTTGGGGCTGGACTGGACTACGAGCAGTACTTC. Encoded protein: CASSLVGAGLDYEQYF.

This chain connects TRBV11-2 to TRBJ1-1; D gene ambiguous. Trimming took off 1 base at V and 2 bases at J, with 8 bases between the two ends. CDR3 length equals 14 residues. Germline values: CDR1 SGHAT, CDR2 FQNNGV. The CDR3 loop is CASSLARINTEAFF. The CDR3 region has the DNA TGTGCCAGCAGCTTAGCCAGAATTAACACTGAAGCTTTCTTT.

CDR3 protein: CASSVVRADEQYF. The CDR3, as DNA: TGTGCCAGCAGCGTTGTAAGGGCCGACGAGCAGTACTTC. The chain uses TRBV2 and TRBJ2-7; D is unclear. The germline V gene encodes CDR1 SNHLY and CDR2 FYNNEI. The CDR3 is 13 amino acids. With 6 bases removed from V and 5 bases from J, the gap between germline ends came to 14 bases.

The rearrangement uses TRBV7-3 and TRBJ1-4; weak D call: TRBD1 (5 bases). The ends were cut back, 5 bases at V and 0 bases at J, with 13 bases in the middle. CDR1 and CDR2 from the germline V gene are SGHTA and FQGTGA. The CDR3 totals 16 residues. CDR3 amino acids: CASSQRQGSTNEKLFF. The CDR3, as DNA: TGTGCCAGCAGCCAAAGGCAGGGTTCAACTAATGAAAAACTGTTTTTT.

The table lists this clonotype with a few counts. The chain joins TRBV27 to TRBJ2-6, with no clear D. V was cut by 5 bases and J by 4 bases, with 15 bases left in between. CDR1 MNHEY and CDR2 SMNVEV come from the germline V gene (reference sequence). This CDR3 has 16 amino acids. The CDR3, as DNA: TGTGCCAGCAGTCCAGCCGTCATACCCGGGGCCAACGTCCTGACTTTC. Translation: CASSPAVIPGANVLTF.

The V call is TRBV10-3, the J call TRBJ2-4; 8 nucleotides match TRBD1. The J call may be wrong; the DNA end is better matched by TRBJ2-7. This CDR3 comprises 13 residues. Germline-derived CDR1 and CDR2 are ENHRY and SYGVKD. In DNA form, the CDR3 reads TGTGCCATCAGTAGGACAGGGACCTACGAGCAGTACTTC. Encoded protein: CAISRTGTYEQYF.